This TCR beta chain comes out of a study of Tregs in tolerant kidney transplant recipients. CDR3 length: 13 amino acids. V lost 2 bases, J lost 5 bases, and 10 bases lay in between. Looked up from germline, CDR1 is SGHRS and CDR2 is YFSETQ. Unstimulated regulatory T cells (CD4+CD25+CD127-), CD4+CD25- non-regulatory cells, CD4 and CD8 cells were FACS-sorted from thawed PBMCs. TCRdb keeps only in-frame clones here, not all; method: immunoSEQ multiplex PCR. The sample includes roughly 250,000 clones, 65% to 85% seen only once; the top ten take over 0.5%. This sequence originates from a human donor in good health. The V and J genes are TRBV5-1 and TRBJ2-5; D is undetermined. Sequences were obtained from CD4+ T cells from blood. CDR3 protein: CASSLYPGETQYF. DNA of the CDR3: TGCGCCAGCAGCTTATACCCTGGGGAGACCCAGTACTTC.